This T cell receptor beta chain was profiled in a study of blood T cell repertoires in COVID-19. Profiled with immunoSEQ multiplex PCR; TCRdb holds only in-frame clones, not every one. This table has 110,000 to 150,000 clones, 85% to 90% appearing once. This clonotype originated in a woman at least 80 years old with acute or convalescent COVID-19. The sequenced sample consisted of peripheral blood.

The CDR3 bases are TGCGCCAGCAGCCCTGGACTAGCCAGTTTCGGTGACGAGCAGTACTTC. Translating gives CASSPGLASFGDEQYF. This chain uses TRBV5-1 with TRBJ2-7; 8 nucleotides agree with TRBD2. The germline gives CDR1 SGHRS, CDR2 YFSETQ. This CDR3 is 16 amino acids long. V gave up 4 bases and J gave up 5 bases; unmatched junction bases: 14.